What follows are 24 T cell receptor beta chains derived from one specimen sequenced in a study of shared clonotypes between healthy human individuals. This table comes from immunoSEQ multiplex PCR, and its TCRdb copy is limited to in-frame clones, with some not included. This table has about 580,000 clones, more than 95% appearing once. Selected positively for CCR7 and CD45RO-negative, naive CD8 cells excluded terminally differentiated effector memory CD45RA+ cells. Sequencing was carried out using naive CD8+ T cells sorted from blood. Receptor source: a man in his thirties or forties in good health.

The V and J genes are TRBV7-6 and TRBJ2-7, with TRBD2 matching 8 bases. This CDR3 is 17 amino acids long. CDR1 is SGHVS, CDR2 FNYEAQ, per germline. V gave up 5 bases and J gave up 0 bases; unmatched junction bases: 12. The CDR3 region has the DNA TGTGCCAGCAGCCCCGCTCCGACAGCGGGGGACTCCTACGAGCAGTACTTC. Translating gives CASSPAPTAGDSYEQYF.

CDR3 in amino acids: CASSLDTFRNIQYF. As DNA, the CDR3 is TGTGCCAGCAGTTTGGACACCTTCCGAAACATTCAGTACTTC. The V and J genes are TRBV6-1 and TRBJ2-4, with D maybe TRBD1 (5 bases). The CDR3 has 14 residues. V was trimmed by 5 bases and J by 6 bases, leaving 14 bases between them. The germline CDR1 and CDR2 sequences are MNHNS and SASEGT.

This clone was detected only once. V is TRBV7-9 and J is TRBJ2-4; 13 bases align to TRBD2. Germline CDR1 reads SEHNR; CDR2 reads FQNEAQ (reference sequence). The CDR3 length is 17 residues. After removal of 6 bases from V and 7 bases from J, the junction contained 12 bases not matched to a gene. The CDR3 sequence is CASRPGLAGARVNIQYF. In DNA form, the CDR3 reads TGTGCCAGCAGACCAGGACTAGCGGGAGCGAGAGTGAACATTCAGTACTTC.

The CDR3 region is CAWSEGGHTIYF. The CDR3 nucleotides read TGTGCCTGGAGTGAAGGGGGACACACCATATATTTT. J is TRBJ1-3 and V is TRBV30; the D gene is possibly TRBD1 (6 bases). The germline V gene encodes CDR1 GTSNPN and CDR2 SVGIG (reference sequence). This CDR3 has 12 amino acids. The V end was cut by 1 base, the J end by 8 bases, with 9 bases between.

This clone has just one count. The V and J genes are TRBV11-3 and TRBJ1-1; D unclear. The CDR3 is 16 amino acids. The ends were cut back, 6 bases at V and 0 bases at J, with 17 bases in the middle. Germline CDR1 and CDR2: SGHNT and YENEEA. CDR3 region: CASSHETEPMNTEAFF. CDR3 coding DNA: TGTGCCAGCAGTCACGAGACGGAACCCATGAACACTGAAGCTTTCTTT.

The chain has TRBV5-1 and TRBJ1-1; no reliable D call. The length of the CDR3 is 12 residues. Trimming removed 5 bases at V and 5 bases at J, with 10 bases between. The V gene's germline CDR1 is SGHRS and CDR2 YFSETQ. CDR3 protein: CASSHGPTEAFF. The CDR3 DNA reads as TGCGCCAGCAGTCATGGTCCGACTGAAGCTTTCTTT.

The rearrangement uses TRBV5-1 and TRBJ2-3; D gene uncertain. The CDR3 extends over 15 amino acids. The V gene lost 1 base and the J gene lost 4 bases, with 13 bases spanning the gap. Germline V gene data show CDR1 as SGHRS and CDR2 as YFSETQ. The CDR3 sequence: CASSLNGPPPDTQYF. CDR3 DNA: TGCGCCAGCAGCTTGAACGGGCCCCCGCCAGATACGCAGTATTTT.

Only one count was recorded for this clone. This rearrangement joins TRBV5-1 to TRBJ2-1; D is ambiguous. Trimming stripped 0 bases from V and 3 bases from J, with 10 bases between. The CDR3 extends over 15 amino acids. Germline V gene lookup returns CDR1 SGHRS and CDR2 YFSETQ. The CDR3 DNA sequence: TGCGCCAGCAGCTTGGAGGACCCCCTCTACAATGAGCAGTTCTTC. It yields the protein CASSLEDPLYNEQFF.

The J gene is TRBJ2-1, the V gene TRBV6-1; D gene ambiguous. Trimming cost V 1 base and J 8 bases, with 15 bases left between them. The germline CDR1 and CDR2 sequences are MNHNS and SASEGT. CDR3 length: 15 amino acids. The CDR3 region is CASSEGTTTLDEQFF. The CDR3 bases are TGTGCCAGCAGTGAAGGCACTACTACCCTCGATGAGCAGTTCTTC.

The CDR3 here is CASSPWTGDNEQFF. The CDR3 nucleotides are TGTGCCAGCAGCCCATGGACAGGGGATAATGAGCAGTTCTTC. The V gene is TRBV11-2, the J gene TRBJ2-1; 9 positions match TRBD1. The germline CDR1 and CDR2 sequences are SGHAT and FQNNGV. This CDR3 contains 14 residues. The V gene end was trimmed by 5 bases and the J gene end by 7 bases; junction bases not matched to a gene: 6.

This clone was detected once. In nucleotides, the CDR3 is TGTGCCAGCAGCAAGGAACCGAGGACAGATAACAATCAGCCCCAGCATTTT. This sequence encodes CASSKEPRTDNNQPQHF. This chain links TRBV21-1 with TRBJ1-5; TRBD1 was called by the table and not checked on the DNA. TRBV21-1 represents a pseudogene. CDR3 size: 17 residues.

Points on this clone: This sample also contains other DNA sequences that code for the same CDR3. CDR3 residues: CASSLIGDTQYF. For the CDR3, the DNA is TGTGCCAGCAGTCTAATCGGAGATACGCAGTATTTT. This sequence joins TRBV27 and TRBJ2-3; D uncertain. Germline V lookup: CDR1 MNHEY, CDR2 SMNVEV (reference sequence). The CDR3 extends over 12 amino acids. V was cut by 5 bases and J by 5 bases, with 8 bases left in between.

This clone is a singleton in its sample. The chain's CDR3 is CASSPEMGTRETQYF. The CDR3 DNA reads as TGTGCCAGCAGCCCAGAGATGGGAACGCGGGAGACCCAGTACTTC. The gene calls are TRBV11-2 and TRBJ2-5; D gene uncertain. The CDR3 consists of 15 residues. Germline V CDR1 and CDR2: SGHAT, FQNNGV. Deletions cut 5 bases from V and 5 bases from J, with 18 bases between.

The chain combines TRBV27 with TRBJ1-5; no clear D. V was trimmed by 4 bases and J by 3 bases, leaving 19 bases between them. CDR1 and CDR2 (germline): MNHEY, SMNVEV (reference sequence). This CDR3 contains 17 residues. DNA of the CDR3: TGTGCCAGCAGTTCTACCGAATACCAGACTTCCAATCAGCCCCAGCATTTT. Residues: CASSSTEYQTSNQPQHF.

The chain employs TRBV5-1 and TRBJ1-2, with D hard to call. The CDR3 has 14 residues. V lost 3 bases to trimming and J lost 4 bases, with 13 bases between them. Germline-derived CDR1 and CDR2 are SGHRS and YFSETQ. The DNA of the CDR3 is TGCGCCAGCAGCTCAGCAGGCCCTCTCTATGGCTACACCTTC. Translated, it gives CASSSAGPLYGYTF.

J is TRBJ2-7 and V is TRBV13, with 11 bases lining up with TRBD2. The germline CDR1 and CDR2 sequences are PRHDT and FYEKMQ (reference sequence). V shed 3 bases, J shed 3 bases, and the junction held 1 base outside the gene matches. This CDR3 region has 14 residues. CDR3 nucleotides: TGTGCCAGCAGCTTTACTAGCGGGGGCTACGAGCAGTACTTC. It codes for CASSFTSGGYEQYF.

V and J are TRBV4-1 and TRBJ2-1, with TRBD2 as a possible D gene (5 bases). Trimming removed 4 bases at V and 3 bases at J, with 13 bases between. The CDR3 extends over 15 amino acids. Germline assignment: CDR1 MGHRA and CDR2 YSYEKL. The CDR3 loop is CASSLSETIYNEQFF. CDR3 nucleotides: TGCGCCAGCAGCCTTTCTGAGACTATCTACAATGAGCAGTTCTTC.

CDR3 in amino acids: CASSHSGSSYEQYF. CDR3 DNA sequence: TGTGCCAGCAGCCATAGCGGGAGCTCCTACGAGCAGTACTTC. The chain joins TRBV11-2 to TRBJ2-7, with 9 bases fitting TRBD2. The CDR3 is 14 amino acids. Germline V gene lookup returns CDR1 SGHAT and CDR2 FQNNGV. Trimming at V came to 5 bases and at J to 0 bases, leaving 2 bases not matched to a gene. Together with reference TRBV11-2 and TRBJ2-7, the CDR3 gives the full variable domain: EAGVAQSPRYKIIEKRQSVAFWCNPISGHATLYWYQQILGQGPKLLIQFQNNGVVDDSQLPKDRFSAERLKGVDSTLKIQPAKLEDSAVYLCASSHSGSSYEQYFGPGTRLTVT.

This chain links TRBV27 with TRBJ2-1; 10 bases match TRBD2. With 6 bases clipped from V and 3 bases from J, the junction kept 11 bases outside the gene matches. Germline CDR1 reads MNHEY; CDR2 reads SMNVEV (reference sequence). This CDR3 is built from 17 residues. The CDR3 loop reads CASSPQLAGFYYNEQFF. The CDR3 DNA sequence: TGTGCCAGCAGCCCTCAACTAGCGGGGTTCTACTACAATGAGCAGTTCTTC.

This clone is a singleton in its sample. The V and J genes are TRBV7-6 and TRBJ2-1; 10 bases match TRBD2. V was pared by 5 bases and J by 0 bases, with 13 bases of the junction left unmatched. The CDR3 runs 19 residues. Germline values: CDR1 SGHVS, CDR2 FNYEAQ. The CDR3 loop is CASSPTWTSGPSSYNEQFF. CDR3 coding DNA: TGTGCCAGCAGCCCCACCTGGACTAGCGGACCGAGCTCCTACAATGAGCAGTTCTTC.

The V gene is TRBV2, the J gene TRBJ2-3, with a weak D call TRBD2 (7 bases). V was trimmed by 6 bases and J by 6 bases, leaving 16 bases between them. The CDR3 loop spans 14 amino acids. Per the germline V gene, CDR1 is SNHLY and CDR2 is FYNNEI. DNA of the CDR3: TGTGCCAGCAGCGGGGGGCCCGAGCGGGATACGCAGTATTTT. It translates to CASSGGPERDTQYF.

This sequence joins TRBV25-1 and TRBJ2-2; a possible D gene is TRBD1 (6 bases). The germline gives CDR1 MGHDK, CDR2 SYGVNS. Trimming took 4 bases from V and 4 from J, leaving 13 bases between them. The CDR3 is made up of 15 amino acids. The DNA of the CDR3 is TGTGCCAGCAGTGCGTCGACAGGACTCACCGGGGAGCTGTTTTTT. It encodes CASSASTGLTGELFF.

The V call is TRBV28, the J call TRBJ2-7; D unresolved. V was trimmed by 5 bases and J by 1 base, leaving 9 bases between them. From germline, CDR1 is MDHEN and CDR2 SYDVKM. CDR3 size: 13 residues. DNA of the CDR3: TGTGCCAGCAGTCCGTTCGGATCCTACGAGCAGTACTTC. Translated, it gives CASSPFGSYEQYF.

The CDR3 nucleotides read TGCGCCAGCAGCCCTACAACCTCCTCCCAAGGGCCCGAGCAGTACTTC. Encoded protein: CASSPTTSSQGPEQYF. The rearrangement joins TRBV4-1 to TRBJ2-7; D remains ambiguous. Germline CDR1 MGHRA, CDR2 YSYEKL. V dropped 4 bases and J dropped 6 bases, with 22 bases sitting between them. There are 16 residues in the CDR3.